This note documents a single T cell receptor (beta chain) sequence. This sample is drawn from a study of blood T cell repertoires in COVID-19. For the study at large: Acute and convalescent COVID-19 samples came from the United States, Italy and Spain. PBMCs, B-cell-depleted T cells, or T cells provided the cDNA or gDNA that made up the material.

The trim removed 5 bases at V and 3 bases at J, leaving 11 bases unmatched. Germline values: CDR1 SGHRS, CDR2 YFSETQ. The CDR3 has 16 residues. Authors' analysis steps: Nucleated cell counts were estimated from reference gene primer amplification. Assay used: immunoSEQ multiplex PCR; TCRdb lists only in-frame clones, some missing. The DNA was the basis for D and trimming; V, J and clone size are from that table. Of some 15,000 clones in the sample, 80% to 90% were seen once. The chain employs TRBV5-1 and TRBJ1-3, with 7 bases lining up with TRBD1. The sequence was obtained from a human donor in a cohort sampled during active COVID-19. Sequences were obtained from peripheral blood. CDR3 bases: TGCGCCAGCAGTCGGACAGGTCCTGGAGGTGGAAACACCATATATTTT. Translation: CASSRTGPGGGNTIYF.